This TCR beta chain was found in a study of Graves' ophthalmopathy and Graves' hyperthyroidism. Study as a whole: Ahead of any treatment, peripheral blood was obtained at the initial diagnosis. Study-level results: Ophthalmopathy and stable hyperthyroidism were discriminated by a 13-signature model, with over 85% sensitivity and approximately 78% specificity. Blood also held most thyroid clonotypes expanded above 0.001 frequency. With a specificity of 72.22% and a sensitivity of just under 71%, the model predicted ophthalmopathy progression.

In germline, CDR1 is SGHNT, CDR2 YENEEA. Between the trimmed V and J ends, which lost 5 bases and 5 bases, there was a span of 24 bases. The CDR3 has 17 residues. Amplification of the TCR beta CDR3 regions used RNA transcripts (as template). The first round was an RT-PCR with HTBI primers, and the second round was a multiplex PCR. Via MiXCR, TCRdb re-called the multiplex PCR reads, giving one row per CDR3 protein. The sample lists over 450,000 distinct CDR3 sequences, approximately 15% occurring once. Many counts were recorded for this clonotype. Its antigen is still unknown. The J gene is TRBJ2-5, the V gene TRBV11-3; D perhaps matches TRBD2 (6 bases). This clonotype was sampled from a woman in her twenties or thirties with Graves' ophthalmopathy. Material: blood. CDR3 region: CASSPRGTLVPGETQYF. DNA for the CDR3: TGTGCCAGCAGCCCGCGGGGAACACTAGTTCCGGGGGAGACCCAGTACTTC.